These T cell receptor beta chains were read from a single sample in a study of blood T cell repertoires in COVID-19. Assay: immunoSEQ multiplex PCR; the TCRdb copy retains only in-frame clones and omits some. The sample holds 180,000 or so clones, approximately 85% seen once. Material for sequencing was peripheral blood. These receptors were collected from a man aged 55 to 70 who had recovered from COVID-19. Each CDR3 is given with its conserved first and last residue. A D gene is named only where the DNA matches it firmly. Clone sizes are given selectively: once, few, many, or a class where the clone is expanded.

abundance	d_gene	j_gene	v_gene	CDR3aa	CDR3nt
.	.	TRBJ2-2	TRBV9	CASSEQGFNTGELFF	TGTGCCAGCAGCGAACAGGGATTCAACACCGGGGAGCTGTTTTTT
.	.	TRBJ2-7	TRBV19	CASSRGRTLTGPAHEQYF	TGTGCCAGTAGCCGGGGGAGGACCCTCACCGGCCCAGCCCACGAGCAGTACTTC
.	TRBD1	TRBJ2-7	TRBV27	CASSVGTGMRYEQYF	TGTGCCAGCAGCGTAGGGACAGGGATGAGATACGAGCAGTACTTC
.	.	TRBJ2-3	TRBV7-8	CASSLRLERLRGTDTQYF	TGTGCCAGCAGCTTACGACTAGAGCGCTTACGGGGCACAGATACGCAGTATTTT
.	TRBD2	TRBJ2-3	TRBV7-6	CASRLSGGAADTQYF	TGTGCCAGCAGACTTAGCGGGGGGGCCGCAGATACGCAGTATTTT
.	TRBD2	TRBJ2-3	TRBV3-1/TRBV3-2	CASSQACLSFSGGPETDTQYF	TGTGCCAGCAGCCAAGCCTGCCTTAGTTTTAGCGGGGGGCCTGAAACAGATACGCAGTATTTT
few	.	TRBJ2-7	TRBV7-8	CASASPGHRDYEQYF	TGTGCCAGCGCGAGTCCGGGACACCGGGACTACGAGCAGTACTTC
few	TRBD1	TRBJ1-1	TRBV29-1	CSGRQGLTEAFF	TGCAGCGGGCGACAGGGCTTGACTGAAGCTTTCTTT
many	TRBD1	TRBJ1-5	TRBV5-1	CASSSGTGAQPQHF	TGCGCCAGCAGCTCCGGGACAGGGGCTCAGCCCCAGCATTTT
.	.	TRBJ2-1	TRBV29-1	CSVEPDIQGKRFF	TGCAGCGTTGAACCGGATATACAGGGAAAGCGGTTCTTC
.	.	TRBJ2-7	TRBV14	CASSPGGMVPSYEQYF	TGTGCCAGCAGCCCCGGAGGAATGGTCCCCTCCTACGAGCAGTACTTC
.	TRBD1	TRBJ2-5	TRBV14	CASSPRTGVLETQYF	TGTGCCAGCAGCCCTCGGACAGGCGTCTTAGAGACCCAGTACTTC
many	.	TRBJ1-1	TRBV20-1	CSQKGVTEAFF	TGCAGCCAAAAAGGGGTCACTGAAGCTTTCTTT
.	TRBD1	TRBJ1-2	TRBV5-5	CASSLRQGVNYGYTF	TGTGCCAGCAGCTTGAGGCAGGGGGTTAACTATGGCTACACCTTC
.	.	TRBJ2-7	TRBV27	CASSLTPPGIGYYEQYF	TGTGCCAGCAGTTTAACCCCCCCAGGGATCGGTTACTACGAGCAGTACTTC
.	.	TRBJ2-5	TRBV12-3/TRBV12-4	CASSDDRPETQYF	TGTGCCAGCAGTGATGACAGGCCGGAGACCCAGTACTTC
.	TRBD1	TRBJ2-1	TRBV7-2	CASSLRGRWGEQFF	TGTGCCAGCAGCCTCAGGGGGCGATGGGGCGAGCAGTTCTTC
.	.	TRBJ2-1	TRBV5-1	CASSLGTGDNEQFF	TGCGCCAGCAGCTTGGGTACGGGGGACAATGAGCAGTTCTTC
few	TRBD1	TRBJ2-3	TRBV19	CASSIGGDRGADTQYF	TGTGCCAGTAGTATAGGAGGGGACAGGGGTGCAGATACGCAGTATTTT
.	.	TRBJ1-2	TRBV10-3	CAISDWGDNGYTF	TGTGCCATCAGTGATTGGGGGGATAATGGCTACACCTTC
once	.	TRBJ1-4	TRBV5-1	CASSLNRGGSPNEKLFF	TGCGCCAGCAGCTTGAATCGGGGTGGATCACCTAATGAAAAACTGTTTTTT
.	TRBD1	TRBJ1-1	TRBV6-5	CASQDRGVFGTEAFF	TGTGCCAGCCAGGACAGGGGAGTATTTGGAACTGAAGCTTTCTTT
.	TRBD1	TRBJ2-1	TRBV7-3	CASSSSGTGSRNEQFF	TGTGCCAGCAGCTCCTCCGGGACAGGGAGTCGCAATGAGCAGTTCTTC
.	.	TRBJ1-1	TRBV9	CASRGGDTEAFF	TGTGCCAGCAGGGGGGGAGATACTGAAGCTTTCTTT
.	.	TRBJ1-1	TRBV6-5	CASQGIAEAFF	TGTGCCAGCCAGGGTATCGCTGAAGCTTTCTTT
.	.	TRBJ1-3	TRBV11-3	CASSLVRESSGNTIYF	TGTGCCAGCAGCTTGGTTCGAGAGTCCTCTGGAAACACCATATATTTT
.	.	TRBJ2-1	TRBV6-1	CASSETQYNEQFF	TGTGCCAGCAGTGAAACACAGTACAATGAGCAGTTCTTC